Listed here are 30 T cell receptor beta chains from one sample, sequenced in a study of a mutant IDH1 vaccine in newly diagnosed glioma. Clones were sequenced by immunoSEQ multiplex PCR, and TCRdb holds only the in-frame ones, with some missing. The sample contains some 35,000 clones, about four fifths of which appear only once. Antigens of these TCRs are unknown. Time point given: week 5, during vaccination. Doses of 300 ug of mutant IDH1 20-mer peptide were given with topical imiquimod. Sequences were derived from PBMCs, sampled from a glioma patient whose treatment included an IDH1 peptide vaccine. These receptors were obtained from a man aged 45-65 years with glioma.

The chain has TRBV7-2 and TRBJ2-7; 9 nucleotides match TRBD1. The germline V gene has CDR1 SGHTA and CDR2 FQGNSA. With 6 bases clipped from V and 4 bases from J, the junction kept 10 bases outside the gene matches. CDR3 length: 15 residues. The CDR3 nucleotides are TGTGCCAGCAGATTTGCCGGGACAGGGCGTTACGAGCAGTACTTC. Protein product: CASRFAGTGRYEQYF. The whole variable domain, remainder taken from reference TRBV7-2 and TRBJ2-7, is GAGVSQSPSNKVTEKGKDVELRCDPISGHTALYWYRQSLGQGLEFLIYFQGNSAPDKSGLPSDRFSAERTGGSVSTLTIQRTQQEDSAVYLCASRFAGTGRYEQYFGPGTRLTVT.

As to this clone: This same CDR3 is encoded by further DNA sequences in the sample. The gene calls are TRBV29-1 and TRBJ2-3; TRBD2 matches 11 bases. The CDR3 has 14 residues. Germline CDR1 and CDR2: SQVTM and ANQGSEA. The trim removed 4 bases at V and 0 bases at J, leaving 0 bases unmatched. The CDR3 sequence: CSVGTSGSTDTQYF. The CDR3, as DNA: TGCAGCGTTGGGACTAGCGGGAGCACAGATACGCAGTATTTT.

In its sample, this clone is medium-sized. This chain joins TRBV6-4 and TRBJ2-3; tentatively, D is TRBD1 (5 bases). Trimming shortened V by 0 bases and J by 0 bases, and 7 bases separated the two germline ends. CDR3 size: 15 residues. The germline V gene has CDR1 MRHNA and CDR2 SNTAGT. CDR3 sequence: CASSDSAGSTDTQYF. In DNA form, the CDR3 reads TGTGCCAGCAGTGACTCGGCAGGGAGCACAGATACGCAGTATTTT.

The rearrangement uses TRBV5-4 and TRBJ1-6, with a possible D match to TRBD1 (6 bases). V dropped 0 bases and J dropped 10 bases, with 11 bases sitting between them. CDR1 is SGHNT and CDR2 is YYREEE in the germline V gene (reference sequence). The CDR3 sequence is 14 residues long. CDR3 sequence (DNA): TGTGCCAGCAGCTTGGACAGGGCTGGCTCACCCCTCCACTTT. Amino acids: CASSLDRAGSPLHF.

The CDR3 DNA sequence: TGTGCCAGCAGCAAAGTACTAGCTTTATATAGCCACGAGCAGTACTTC. Residues: CASSKVLALYSHEQYF. The chain uses TRBV21-1 and TRBJ2-7; the D call in the table, TRBD2, was not verified against the DNA. TRBV21-1 is described as a pseudogene. This CDR3 comprises 16 residues.

V gene TRBV4-1 combines with J gene TRBJ1-1; D is perhaps TRBD1 (6 bases). Germline assignment: CDR1 MGHRA and CDR2 YSYEKL. This CDR3 has 13 amino acids. V lost 4 bases and J 1 base, leaving 7 bases between the germline ends. The CDR3 DNA sequence: TGCGCCAGCAGCCGGGGACAGAACACTGAAGCTTTCTTT. It specifies CASSRGQNTEAFF.

This rearrangement joins TRBV28 to TRBJ1-1, with D unresolved. V lost 5 bases and J lost 1, with 11 bases in between. This CDR3 is built from 14 residues. The germline V gene has CDR1 MDHEN and CDR2 SYDVKM. As DNA, the CDR3 is TGTGCCAGCAGTAAACAACCAAGGAACACTGAAGCTTTCTTT. Translated: CASSKQPRNTEAFF.

The chain joins TRBV6-5 to TRBJ2-1; a possible D gene is TRBD1 (5 bases). The length of the CDR3 is 15 residues. The germline V gene has CDR1 MNHEY and CDR2 SVGAGI. Trimming stripped 6 bases from V and 2 bases from J, with 14 bases between. For the CDR3, the DNA is TGTGCCAGCAGCTCAGGACAAAGTACCTACAATGAGCAGTTCTTC. Its translation is CASSSGQSTYNEQFF.

V gene TRBV2 combines with J gene TRBJ2-3, with a tentative D call TRBD2 (5 bases). CDR3 length: 14 amino acids. Germline values: CDR1 SNHLY, CDR2 FYNNEI. Trimming removed 4 bases at V and 2 bases at J, with 10 bases between. The DNA of the CDR3 is TGTGCCAGCAGTGCAGGACTGGCCACAGATACGCAGTATTTT. It codes for CASSAGLATDTQYF.

In its sample, this clone was seen a few times. This chain uses TRBV5-6 with TRBJ1-1; the D is unclear. CDR3 length: 14 amino acids. Trimming cost V 2 bases and J 4 bases, with 12 bases left between them. Germline V gene lookup returns CDR1 SGHDT and CDR2 YYEEEE. The CDR3 region is CASSFTIQSTEAFF. CDR3 DNA: TGTGCCAGCAGCTTTACTATCCAGAGCACTGAAGCTTTCTTT.

This clone has a handful of counts. The chain links TRBV5-4 to TRBJ1-2; no clear D gene. The CDR3 has 13 amino acids. In germline, CDR1 is SGHNT, CDR2 YYREEE (reference sequence). The V end lost 4 bases, the J end lost 8 bases, and 15 bases lay between the germline ends. The CDR3 DNA reads as TGTGCCAGCAGCAGGAGCACCTCCCCAGGCTACACCTTC. Translating it yields CASSRSTSPGYTF.

The chain combines TRBV4-1 with TRBJ1-2; weak D call: TRBD1 (6 bases). The CDR3 is 15 amino acids. Germline assignment: CDR1 MGHRA and CDR2 YSYEKL. Trimming left V 3 bases short and J 1 base short, with 12 bases between. The CDR3 nucleotides read TGCGCCAGCAGCCAGACCGGGACACTTAACTATGGCTACACCTTC. This gives the protein CASSQTGTLNYGYTF.

The chain couples TRBV11-2 to TRBJ2-7; 7 bases fit TRBD1. CDR1 and CDR2 from the germline V gene are SGHAT and FQNNGV. There are 15 residues in the CDR3. The V gene end was trimmed by 5 bases and the J gene end by 3 bases; junction bases not matched to a gene: 10. CDR3 loop: CASSSLTGTSYEQYF. DNA for the CDR3: TGTGCCAGCAGCAGTCTGACAGGGACGAGCTACGAGCAGTACTTC.

This rearrangement joins TRBV6-5 to TRBJ2-7; no firm D call. Germline V CDR1 and CDR2: MNHEY, SVGAGI. The CDR3 has 11 residues. Trimming left V 6 bases short and J 3 bases short, with 6 bases between. This CDR3 reads CASRHDYEQYF. In nucleotides, the CDR3 is TGTGCCAGCAGGCACGACTACGAGCAGTACTTC.

The V gene is TRBV10-1, the J gene TRBJ1-2, with a weak D call TRBD1 (6 bases). The V end lost 3 bases, the J end lost 4 bases, and 24 bases lay between the germline ends. This CDR3 contains 18 residues. Per the germline V gene, CDR1 is WNHNN and CDR2 is SYGVQD (reference sequence). The CDR3 loop is CASSDRLKGGADIYGYTF. The CDR3 DNA is TGCGCCAGCAGTGATCGGCTGAAGGGGGGGGCAGATATCTATGGCTACACCTTC.

This clone was counted between two and nine times. The J gene is TRBJ2-1, the V gene TRBV7-9, with 10 nucleotides matching TRBD2. The CDR3 is made up of 17 amino acids. The junction had 7 bases not matched to a gene; V was cut back by 5 bases and J by 0 bases. Germline CDR1 SEHNR, CDR2 FQNEAQ (reference sequence). CDR3 protein: CASSKSSGGSSYNEQFF. CDR3 nucleotide sequence: TGTGCCAGCAGCAAATCTAGCGGGGGAAGCTCCTACAATGAGCAGTTCTTC.

The chain is built from TRBV7-2 and TRBJ2-1, with D hard to call. The length of the CDR3 is 16 residues. CDR1 SGHTA and CDR2 FQGNSA come from the germline V gene. V gave up 1 base and J gave up 0 bases, with 10 bases separating them. Here the CDR3 reads CASSLVASSSYNEQFF. In nucleotides, the CDR3 is TGTGCCAGCAGCTTAGTAGCCTCTAGCTCCTACAATGAGCAGTTCTTC.

This clone has only a few counts. The V and J genes are TRBV25-1 and TRBJ2-5, with 9 nucleotides matching TRBD1. Germline CDR1 and CDR2: MGHDK and SYGVNS. The CDR3 spans 16 residues. The ends lost 3 bases at V and 4 bases at J; junction bases unmatched: 9. As DNA, the CDR3 is TGTGCCAGCAGTGATCGGGGGACAGGGATGAGAGAGACCCAGTACTTC. This sequence encodes CASSDRGTGMRETQYF. The whole variable domain, filled in from reference TRBV25-1 and TRBJ2-5, reads EADIYQTPRYLVIGTGKKITLECSQTMGHDKMYWYQQDPGMELHLIHYSYGVNSTEKGDLSSESTVSRIRTEHFPLTLESARPSHTSQYLCASSDRGTGMRETQYFGPGTRLLVL.

The V gene is TRBV2, the J gene TRBJ1-1; the D is unclear. Germline CDR1 SNHLY, CDR2 FYNNEI. V lost 7 bases to trimming and J lost 10 bases, with 22 bases between them. The CDR3 sequence is 14 residues long. CDR3 protein: CASMGYLGPPSAFF. The DNA for the CDR3 is TGTGCCAGCATGGGATATTTAGGACCGCCGTCAGCTTTCTTT.

This chain links TRBV4-1 with TRBJ2-7; D perhaps matches TRBD2 (5 bases). The CDR3 length is 15 residues. The V end lost 0 bases, the J end lost 3 bases, and 12 bases lay between the germline ends. Germline V gene sequence: CDR1 MGHRA, CDR2 YSYEKL. DNA for the CDR3: TGCGCCAGCAGCCAAGAAAGCGGACGCGGCTACGAGCAGTACTTC. Amino acids: CASSQESGRGYEQYF.

This chain connects TRBV19 to TRBJ2-3, with 9 bases lining up with TRBD2. Germline assignment: CDR1 LNHDA and CDR2 SQIVND (reference sequence). The CDR3 runs to 18 residues. V shed 5 bases, J shed 1 base, and the junction held 13 bases outside the gene matches. Here the CDR3 reads CASSATSGHLGRTDTQYF. The CDR3 DNA sequence: TGTGCCAGTAGTGCGACTAGCGGCCACCTTGGACGCACAGATACGCAGTATTTT.

The CDR3: CASSLRDQITGELFF. For the CDR3, the DNA is TGTGCCAGCAGCCTCCGGGACCAAATCACCGGGGAGCTGTTTTTT. This chain connects TRBV2 to TRBJ2-2; D possibly uses TRBD1 or TRBD2 (5 bases each). Per the germline V gene, CDR1 is SNHLY and CDR2 is FYNNEI. The CDR3 has 15 amino acids. V was shortened by 6 bases and J by 4 bases, with 15 bases between the two germline ends.

This sequence joins TRBV2 and TRBJ2-5, with TRBD1 identical over 7 bases. CDR1 and CDR2 from the germline V gene are SNHLY and FYNNEI. The CDR3 contains 11 residues. Trimming cost V 6 bases and J 12 bases; bases outside gene matches: 7. The CDR3 bases are TGTGCCAGCAGGCAAGGGGGCTCGGAGTACTTC. This translates into CASRQGGSEYF.

This sequence joins TRBV5-4 and TRBJ1-2; no clear D. Germline loops: CDR1 SGHNT, CDR2 YYREEE (reference sequence). This CDR3 region has 14 residues. The germline V and J ends were trimmed by 0 bases and 5 bases, with 11 bases remaining between them. The CDR3 DNA follows: TGTGCCAGCAGCTTGGGTAGTCAAGGTTATGGCTACACCTTC. Translation: CASSLGSQGYGYTF.

The genes are TRBV15 and TRBJ2-5, with 11 nucleotides matching TRBD1. With V trimmed by 1 base and J by 4 bases, 2 bases remained unmatched. Germline-derived CDR1 and CDR2 are LNHNV and YYDKDF (reference sequence). The CDR3 runs to 15 residues. CDR3 bases: TGTGCCACCAGCAGAGGGGGACAGGGGGTAGAGACCCAGTACTTC. Its translation: CATSRGGQGVETQYF.

The V call is TRBV19, the J call TRBJ1-1; the D is unclear. This CDR3 region has 13 residues. Trimming left V 7 bases short and J 1 base short, with 10 bases between. Germline lookup yields CDR1 LNHDA and CDR2 SQIVND (reference sequence). The DNA for the CDR3 is TGTGCCAGTACCACCCCAGGGAACACTGAAGCTTTCTTT. Residues: CASTTPGNTEAFF.

Here the CDR3 reads CASTAKNIQYF. The CDR3 DNA reads TGTGCCAGCACGGCCAAAAACATTCAGTACTTC. The chain has TRBV6-5 and TRBJ2-4, with D hard to call. Germline loops: CDR1 MNHEY, CDR2 SVGAGI. The CDR3 runs to 11 residues. The germline V and J ends were trimmed by 7 bases and 1 base, with 2 bases remaining between them.

This clone was picked up one time. The chain combines TRBV27 with TRBJ2-1; 9 bases fit TRBD1. Looked up from germline, CDR1 is MNHEY and CDR2 is SMNVEV (reference sequence). V lost 3 bases, J lost 7 bases, and 13 bases stayed unmatched. The CDR3 sequence is 17 residues long. The CDR3: CASSLDLPGQGGNEQFF. CDR3 nucleotides: TGTGCCAGCAGTTTGGACCTACCGGGACAGGGCGGTAATGAGCAGTTCTTC.

The V call is TRBV5-6, the J call TRBJ2-5; the D is unclear. Per germline, CDR1 SGHDT and CDR2 YYEEEE. This CDR3 is 14 amino acids long. Trimming shortened V by 0 bases and J by 0 bases, and 6 bases separated the two germline ends. CDR3 amino acids: CASSLVEYQETQYF. The CDR3 DNA follows: TGTGCCAGCAGCTTGGTAGAGTACCAAGAGACCCAGTACTTC.

As to this clone: Its ends do not fully match the called genes, so a read error is possible. The V gene is TRBV4-3, the J gene TRBJ2-5, with 12 bases matching TRBD2. CDR3 length equals 17 residues. CDR1 is LGHNA, CDR2 YSLEER, per germline. CDR3 nucleotides: TGCGCCAGCAGCCAACTAGCGGGGGGGTGGAAGGAAGAGACCCAATACTTC. Translated: CASSQLAGGWKEETQYF.